This entry describes one T cell receptor (beta chain). The antigen is undetermined. TCRdb's copy holds only in-frame clones and misses some; the assay was immunoSEQ multiplex PCR. The table records 90,000 to 110,000 clones, roughly 89% of them present only once. The V and J ends lost 4 bases and 3 bases, in that order; junction bases with no gene match: 6. The germline V gene encodes CDR1 SGHDT and CDR2 YYEEEE. This CDR3 spans 14 amino acids. These data are taken from a study of PD-1 blockade in classical Hodgkin lymphoma. Study-level information: Patients in the cohort were put on intravenous nivolumab, 3 mg/kg every 2 weeks. Study-level points and caveats: Patients excluded were those beginning nivolumab under 1 year after ASCT. Baseline TCR diversity was reportedly lower in newly diagnosed patients than in healthy donors. It was reported as lower still in relapsed/refractory patients.

Indicated time point: cycle 4 day 1 (C4D1), after five to seven weeks of nivolumab. Each and every patient relapsed after autologous stem cell transplantation, and patients got differing brentuximab vedotin exposure. V usage is TRBV5-6 and J usage is TRBJ2-5; 7 bases match TRBD1. The sample here was peripheral blood mononuclear cells (PBMCs), taken before the fourth cycle of nivolumab. This clonotype was obtained from a human donor with classical Hodgkin lymphoma. As DNA, the CDR3 is TGTGCCAGCAGCCCTGGGACAGCAGAAGAGACCCAGTACTTC. This translates into CASSPGTAEETQYF.